This TCR beta chain was profiled in a study of radiotherapy plus CTLA-4 blockade in lung cancer. This CDR3 region has 13 residues. CDR1 and CDR2 from the germline V gene are SGHRS and YFSETQ. With V trimmed by 6 bases and J by 7 bases, 8 bases remained unmatched. Assay: immunoSEQ multiplex PCR; the TCRdb copy retains only in-frame clones and omits some. The sample includes about 32,000 clones, about 81% of them seen just once. The sequence was obtained from a human donor with non-small cell lung cancer that progressed on radiotherapy plus ipilimumab. Sample: peripheral blood, taken from a patient treated with radiotherapy plus ipilimumab. The chain employs TRBV5-1 and TRBJ2-7, with 9 bases aligning to TRBD1. CDR3 nucleotide sequence: TGCGCCAGCACGGTGACAGGGGGGATAGAGCAGTACTTC. Translation gives CASTVTGGIEQYF.